The 8 T cell receptor beta chains below were found in one sample sequenced in a study of blood T cell repertoires in COVID-19. Only in-frame clones appear in the TCRdb table, and some are missing; sequencing was by immunoSEQ multiplex PCR. This sample has a few hundred thousand clones; 80% to 90% occur once, and the top ten carry 10%. What was sequenced was peripheral blood. Every receptor here comes from a woman between 65 and 79 years old with COVID-19, enrolled during active disease.

This clone came up once. This rearrangement joins TRBV24-1 to TRBJ2-1; TRBD2 matches at 8 bases. Trimming removed 3 bases from V and 8 bases from J; junction bases left unmatched: 11. Germline V lookup: CDR1 KGHDR, CDR2 SFDVKD. The CDR3 runs 16 residues. In DNA, the CDR3 is TGTGCCACCAGTGATCCCGGGACTAGTACTAACGATGAGCAGTTCTTC. This codes for CATSDPGTSTNDEQFF.

Comments on this clone: Distinct nucleotide sequences in the sample also encode this CDR3. The V gene is TRBV10-3, the J gene TRBJ1-5; TRBD1 might be the D (5 bases). V shed 0 bases and J shed 2 bases, with 8 bases lying between them. CDR1 ENHRY and CDR2 SYGVKD come from the germline V gene. The CDR3 consists of 15 residues. In DNA, the CDR3 is TGTGCCATCAGTGAGTCGGGGGGGGGCAATCAGCCCCAGCATTTT. It encodes CAISESGGGNQPQHF.

V usage is TRBV28 and J usage is TRBJ1-1, with D perhaps TRBD1 (5 bases). Germline V gene lookup returns CDR1 MDHEN and CDR2 SYDVKM. The V end was cut by 5 bases, the J end by 6 bases, with 13 bases between. The CDR3 is made up of 13 amino acids. CDR3 nucleotides: TGTGCCAGCAGTCCCCAATGGGGGGCTGAAGCTTTCTTT. This gives the protein CASSPQWGAEAFF.

V and J are TRBV10-1 and TRBJ1-4; 7 bases fit TRBD1. J was trimmed by 1 base and V by 7 bases; bases with no gene match: 15. Germline assignment: CDR1 WNHNN and CDR2 SYGVQD (reference sequence). This CDR3 contains 18 residues. The CDR3 region is CASTLRGRGSVTNEKLFF. Here the CDR3 DNA reads TGCGCCAGCACCCTAAGGGGCAGGGGGTCGGTAACTAATGAAAAACTGTTTTTT.

The chain joins TRBV2 to TRBJ1-5; 7 nucleotides align to TRBD1. J lost 3 bases, V lost 5 bases, and 4 bases had no gene match. Germline V gene data show CDR1 as SNHLY and CDR2 as FYNNEI. This CDR3 has 14 amino acids. This CDR3 reads CASSPDRDNQPQHF. As DNA, the CDR3 is TGTGCCAGCAGTCCTGACAGGGACAATCAGCCCCAGCATTTT.

The chain is built from TRBV28 and TRBJ2-7; weak D call: TRBD2 (6 bases). Trimming took 5 bases from V and 0 from J, leaving 14 bases between them. The CDR3 totals 15 residues. Germline assignment: CDR1 MDHEN and CDR2 SYDVKM. The CDR3 is CASSVVGEASYEQYF. The CDR3 DNA reads TGTGCCAGCAGTGTAGTAGGGGAGGCCTCCTACGAGCAGTACTTC. Together with reference TRBV28 and TRBJ2-7, the CDR3 gives the full variable domain: DVKVTQSSRYLVKRTGEKVFLECVQDMDHENMFWYRQDPGLGLRLIYFSYDVKMKEKGDIPEGYSVSREKKERFSLILESASTNQTSMYLCASSVVGEASYEQYFGPGTRLTVT.

The chain has TRBV15 and TRBJ1-2; perhaps TRBD1 as D (5 bases). The CDR3 consists of 15 residues. Per the germline V gene, CDR1 is LNHNV and CDR2 is YYDKDF (reference sequence). The V and J ends lost 1 base and 1 base respectively, with 10 bases between them. The CDR3 nucleotides are TGTGCCACCAGCAGAGCCACAGGAAATAACTATGGCTACACCTTC. Translating gives CATSRATGNNYGYTF.

The chain is built from TRBV10-3 and TRBJ2-1, with 9 positions matching TRBD2. V was pared by 0 bases and J by 5 bases, with 8 bases of the junction left unmatched. CDR1 ENHRY and CDR2 SYGVKD come from the germline V gene. This CDR3 spans 17 amino acids. The DNA for the CDR3 is TGTGCCATCAGTGAGTCGAGTAAACTAGCGGGCAACAATGAGCAGTTCTTC. It specifies CAISESSKLAGNNEQFF.